These 20 T cell receptor beta chains originate from one sample sequenced in a study of technical replicates of blood from several donors. Clones were sequenced by immunoSEQ multiplex PCR, and TCRdb holds only the in-frame ones, with some missing. This table holds about 93,000 clones, 95% found once. The material sequenced was T cells isolated from PBMCs. The receptors originated from a human donor in good health.

The chain carries TRBV6-5 and TRBJ2-3, with D hard to call. Looked up from germline, CDR1 is MNHEY and CDR2 is SVGAGI. Trimming took 6 bases from V and 1 from J, leaving 11 bases between them. There are 14 residues in the CDR3. The CDR3 loop is CASSSYRGTDTQYF. CDR3 sequence (DNA): TGTGCCAGCAGCTCTTACCGGGGCACAGATACGCAGTATTTT.

CDR3 sequence: CASSLSFLGQDSYEQYF. The DNA for the CDR3 is TGTGCCAGCAGTTTGAGCTTCCTGGGACAGGACTCCTACGAGCAGTACTTC. The chain combines TRBV27 with TRBJ2-7; 8 bases agree with TRBD1. This CDR3 has 17 amino acids. Germline-derived CDR1 and CDR2 are MNHEY and SMNVEV (reference sequence). The ends lost 3 bases at V and 0 bases at J; junction bases unmatched: 10.

This chain uses TRBV10-1 with TRBJ2-1, with TRBD2 identical over 8 bases. The CDR3 extends over 15 amino acids. The V segment lost 8 bases and the J segment 10 bases; nucleotides outside the gene matches: 16. The germline gives CDR1 WNHNN, CDR2 SYGVQD (reference sequence). The CDR3 bases are TGCGCCAGCTCCAGTAGCGGGGCAGCGAGCTGGGAGCAGTTCTTC. Amino acids: CASSSSGAASWEQFF.

This chain uses TRBV11-3 with TRBJ2-1; no definite D call. V was trimmed by 4 bases and J by 0 bases, leaving 4 bases between them. Germline values: CDR1 SGHNT, CDR2 YENEEA. The CDR3 extends over 13 amino acids. The CDR3 DNA follows: TGTGCCAGCAGCTACAGCTCCTACAATGAGCAGTTCTTC. Translation: CASSYSSYNEQFF.

This chain links TRBV29-1 with TRBJ1-4, with 7 bases that match TRBD1. The germline V gene has CDR1 SQVTM and CDR2 ANQGSEA. The CDR3 totals 15 residues. V dropped 1 base and J dropped 1; count of bases not matched to a gene: 3. The DNA for the CDR3 is TGCAGCGTTGAAGCACAGGGGATAACTAATGAAAAACTGTTTTTT. It codes for CSVEAQGITNEKLFF.

The chain carries TRBV9 and TRBJ2-3, with 7 bases lining up with TRBD2. Germline CDR1 SGDLS, CDR2 YYNGEE. The CDR3 is 15 amino acids. V dropped 0 bases and J dropped 6; count of bases not matched to a gene: 7. The DNA for the CDR3 is TGTGCCAGCAGCGTAGGGGGGGGAATAGCGGATACGCAGTATTTT. Translating it yields CASSVGGGIADTQYF.

The chain carries TRBV4-1 and TRBJ1-2, with D maybe TRBD1 (5 bases). There are 17 residues in the CDR3. Trimming removed 1 base at V and 4 bases at J, with 19 bases between. Looked up from germline, CDR1 is MGHRA and CDR2 is YSYEKL. The DNA for the CDR3 is TGCGCCAGCAGCCAAGTCACCGGAAGACAGTCGATCTATGGCTACACCTTC. Its translation: CASSQVTGRQSIYGYTF.

This rearrangement joins TRBV7-9 to TRBJ1-5; 8 bases line up with TRBD1. Unmatched junction bases numbered 2, after V lost 4 bases and J lost 0 bases. CDR3 length: 15 amino acids. Germline V gene lookup returns CDR1 SEHNR and CDR2 FQNEAQ (reference sequence). CDR3 DNA: TGTGCCAGCAGCTCGGACAGGGATAGCAATCAGCCCCAGCATTTT. It is translated as CASSSDRDSNQPQHF.

V usage is TRBV6-5 and J usage is TRBJ1-6; D not certain. CDR3 length: 14 residues. Germline-derived CDR1 and CDR2 are MNHEY and SVGAGI. The germline V and J ends were trimmed by 9 bases and 10 bases, with 19 bases remaining between them. In DNA, the CDR3 is TGTGCCAGTACCGAGACAACGTCTGACTCACCCCTCCACTTT. This sequence encodes CASTETTSDSPLHF.

The chain joins TRBV9 to TRBJ2-3, with TRBD2 matching 10 bases. Germline CDR1 is SGDLS and CDR2 is YYNGEE. V lost 0 bases and J lost 3; bases outside the gene matches: 1. The CDR3 length is 15 residues. The CDR3 nucleotides are TGTGCCAGCAGCGTAGAAGCGGGAGGGACAGATACGCAGTATTTT. It translates to CASSVEAGGTDTQYF.

This chain links TRBV7-9 with TRBJ2-1; the match to TRBD2 covers 8 bases. The germline V gene encodes CDR1 SEHNR and CDR2 FQNEAQ (reference sequence). The length of the CDR3 is 15 residues. Unmatched junction bases numbered 7, after V lost 4 bases and J lost 5 bases. The CDR3 DNA reads TGTGCCAGCAGCTCCCGGGGGGGGGTGCACAATGAGCAGTTCTTC. Translated: CASSSRGGVHNEQFF.

This chain joins TRBV5-4 and TRBJ1-1; 7 nucleotides match TRBD1. CDR1 SGHNT and CDR2 YYREEE come from the germline V gene (reference sequence). V dropped 4 bases and J dropped 7; count of bases not matched to a gene: 22. This CDR3 has 18 amino acids. DNA for the CDR3: TGTGCCAGCAGCCCCAGGGGGGTAAGAGGGAGACTCAACCTTGAAGCTTTCTTT. Amino acids: CASSPRGVRGRLNLEAFF.

The V call is TRBV11-3, the J call TRBJ2-2; 13 positions match TRBD2. The CDR3 contains 18 residues. Trimming cost V 4 bases and J 4 bases; bases outside gene matches: 9. CDR1 is SGHNT and CDR2 is YENEEA in the germline V gene. The CDR3 here is CASSSRTSGGSVTGELFF. The CDR3 bases are TGTGCCAGCAGCTCGAGGACTAGCGGGGGTTCGGTCACCGGGGAGCTGTTTTTT.

Details on this clone: Germline is not matched at one junction end, which may reflect a read error. The rearrangement links TRBV7-7 to TRBJ2-1; 8 bases are a match to TRBD2. Per germline, CDR1 SSHAT and CDR2 FNYEAQ (reference sequence). This CDR3 region has 14 residues. The CDR3 sequence is CASSLGRGDHEQFF. The CDR3 DNA reads as TGTGCTAGCAGCTTAGGGCGGGGGGACCATGAGCAGTTCTTC.

The rearrangement uses TRBV28 and TRBJ1-2; no reliable D call. The CDR3 loop spans 12 amino acids. Germline V CDR1 and CDR2: MDHEN, SYDVKM. Deletions cut 10 bases from V and 2 bases from J, with 11 bases between. CDR3: CATAGANYGYTF. In DNA, the CDR3 is TGTGCCACCGCGGGAGCAAACTATGGCTACACCTTC.

V gene TRBV28 combines with J gene TRBJ1-3; D remains ambiguous. From germline, CDR1 is MDHEN and CDR2 SYDVKM. The CDR3 runs 14 residues. With 3 bases removed from V and 0 bases from J, the gap between germline ends came to 6 bases. CDR3 nucleotide sequence: TGTGCCAGCAGTTTCCCCTTCTCTGGAAACACCATATATTTT. Protein sequence: CASSFPFSGNTIYF.

This chain uses TRBV19 with TRBJ2-7, with TRBD2 matching over 9 bases. J gave up 0 bases and V 0 bases, and 3 bases lay outside the gene matches. Germline loops: CDR1 LNHDA, CDR2 SQIVND (reference sequence). This CDR3 has 16 amino acids. CDR3 nucleotide sequence: TGTGCCAGTAGTATAGATTTAGCGGGGGCCTCCTACGAGCAGTACTTC. Translating gives CASSIDLAGASYEQYF.

J is TRBJ2-2 and V is TRBV27; D perhaps matches TRBD1 (6 bases). Germline V gene data show CDR1 as MNHEY and CDR2 as SMNVEV (reference sequence). The V end was cut by 3 bases, the J end by 10 bases, with 9 bases between. This CDR3 spans 12 amino acids. The CDR3 is CASSFYREELFF. The CDR3 coding sequence is TGTGCCAGCAGTTTCTACAGGGAGGAGCTGTTTTTT.

The gene calls are TRBV11-2 and TRBJ2-7; 8 bases line up with TRBD2. After removal of 1 base from V and 0 bases from J, the junction contained 5 bases not matched to a gene. Germline V gives CDR1 SGHAT, CDR2 FQNNGV. This CDR3 has 16 residues. CDR3 amino acids: CASSLGGTRLSYEQYF. The CDR3 DNA is TGTGCCAGCAGCTTAGGTGGGACTAGACTCTCCTACGAGCAGTACTTC.

The CDR3 DNA follows: TGTGCCAGCTCACTTATTCATTCACCCCTCCACTTT. It codes for CASSLIHSPLHF. The chain uses TRBV2 and TRBJ1-6; D remains ambiguous. Between the trimmed V and J ends, which lost 8 bases and 8 bases, there was a span of 10 bases. Germline lookup yields CDR1 SNHLY and CDR2 FYNNEI. The CDR3 is 12 residues long.